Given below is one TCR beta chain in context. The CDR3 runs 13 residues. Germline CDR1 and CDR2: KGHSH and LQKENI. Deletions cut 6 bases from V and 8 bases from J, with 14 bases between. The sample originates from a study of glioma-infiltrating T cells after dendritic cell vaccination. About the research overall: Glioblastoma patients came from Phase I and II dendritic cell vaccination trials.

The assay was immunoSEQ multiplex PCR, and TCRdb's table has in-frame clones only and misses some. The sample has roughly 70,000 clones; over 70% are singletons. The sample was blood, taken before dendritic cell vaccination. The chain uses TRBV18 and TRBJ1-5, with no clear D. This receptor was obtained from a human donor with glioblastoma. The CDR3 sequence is CASSLLEGEPQHF. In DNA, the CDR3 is TGTGCCAGCTCGCTGTTAGAGGGAGAGCCCCAGCATTTT.